This TCR beta chain was captured in a study of CD8+CD57+ T cells in acquired aplastic anemia. Findings and limits, study-wide: The same twenty-nine CD8+ CDR3 sequences occurred in patients and in controls. Statistical testing detected no significant gap in CD8+ Simpson's diversity between patients and controls. Against the total CD4+ and CD8+ pools, patient CD8+CD57+ cells had lower diversity.

The CDR3 runs to 15 residues. Per germline, CDR1 SNHLY and CDR2 FYNNEI. V lost 8 bases to trimming and J lost 3 bases, with 17 bases between them. The use of genomic DNA as template underpinned the TCR beta VDJ and CDR3 profiling. TCRdb independently ran MiXCR on the reads; one entry per CDR3 protein. Of 15,000 to 20,000 distinct CDR3 sequences listed, under 40% are singletons. Comments on this clonotype: As yet, its antigen is unknown.

Patients chosen for sequencing had shown CD8+CD57+ cell expansion by flow cytometry. Every patient was diagnosed with severe acquired aplastic anemia. Sequenced sample: CD8+CD57+ T cells sorted from PBMCs. Stated subset: bead-enriched CD8+CD57+ effector memory T cells from SAA patients. The chain couples TRBV2 to TRBJ2-1, with D perhaps matching TRBD2 (5 bases). The sequence was obtained from a human donor with aplastic anemia. CDR3 sequence: CASELGDYGYNEQFF. In DNA, the CDR3 is TGTGCCAGCGAGTTGGGCGACTATGGCTACAATGAGCAGTTCTTC.